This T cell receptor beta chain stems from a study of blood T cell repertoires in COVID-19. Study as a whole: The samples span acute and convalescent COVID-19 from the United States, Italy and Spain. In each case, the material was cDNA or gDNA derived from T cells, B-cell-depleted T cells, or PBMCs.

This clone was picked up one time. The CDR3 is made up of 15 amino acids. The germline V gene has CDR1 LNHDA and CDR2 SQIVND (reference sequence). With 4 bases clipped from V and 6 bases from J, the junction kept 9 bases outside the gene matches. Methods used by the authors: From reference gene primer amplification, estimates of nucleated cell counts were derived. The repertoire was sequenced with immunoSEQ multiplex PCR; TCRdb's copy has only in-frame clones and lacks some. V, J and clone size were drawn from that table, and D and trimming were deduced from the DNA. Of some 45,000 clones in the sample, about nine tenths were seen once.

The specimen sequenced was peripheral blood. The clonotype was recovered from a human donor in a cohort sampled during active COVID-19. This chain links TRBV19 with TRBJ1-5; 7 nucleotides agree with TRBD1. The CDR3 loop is CASSTLDRVRQPQHF. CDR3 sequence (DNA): TGTGCCAGTAGTACCCTCGACAGGGTGCGTCAGCCCCAGCATTTT.